The clone carrying this TCR beta chain has only one observation. The antigen is unknown. This CDR3 has 12 residues. Germline CDR1 reads SQVTM; CDR2 reads ANQGSEA. V lost 7 bases and J lost 4; bases outside the gene matches: 3. The sample originates from a study of shared clonotypes between healthy human individuals. General observations from the study: Across subsets, estimated richness was generally greater for naive than for memory populations. Tissues were not sampled, only blood, and their repertoires likely differ.

Sequencing used immunoSEQ multiplex PCR; TCRdb keeps in-frame clones, though not all of them. The sample has some 2,100,000 clones, approximately 95% seen once. This sequence originates from a young man in good health. The gene calls are TRBV29-1 and TRBJ2-1; 8 positions match TRBD1. The sample was naive CD4+ T cells sorted from blood. Subset meaning: CD45RA+ positively selected. The CDR3 region has the DNA TGCAGCGGCCGGACAGGGTACAATGAGCAGTTCTTC. Its protein product is CSGRTGYNEQFF.